The 27 T cell receptor beta chains in this list originate from one sample, sequenced in a study of blood T cells in healthy people across ages. A J-beta primer mix and a sample-barcoded 5' primer were used in a second PCR of roughly 7 to 12 cycles. A single record per CDR3 protein comes from TCRdb applying MiXCR to the 5' RACE reads. The data contain about 1.1 million distinct CDR3 sequences, less than 45% of them singletons. The sequenced sample consisted of blood. These receptors all stem from a man between 18 and 29 years old in good health.

This chain connects TRBV19 to TRBJ2-2, with D perhaps TRBD2 (6 bases). The CDR3 is made up of 16 amino acids. The V end was cut by 2 bases, the J end by 1 base, with 11 bases between. Germline V gene sequence: CDR1 LNHDA, CDR2 SQIVND (reference sequence). In nucleotides, the CDR3 is TGTGCCAGTAGTATACAGGGAGGCCAGAACACCGGGGAGCTGTTTTTT. The encoded protein is CASSIQGGQNTGELFF.

Concerning this clonotype: It may be a read error: a sequence one base away is much more abundant. V is TRBV29-1 and J is TRBJ2-3; 9 bases agree with TRBD2. V was clipped by 4 bases and J by 4 bases; unmatched bases: 6. Germline V gene data show CDR1 as SQVTM and CDR2 as ANQGSEA. This CDR3 contains 14 residues. The DNA for the CDR3 is TGCAGCGTTGGCCTAGCGGGGCGCGCAGATACGCAGTATTTT. It codes for CSVGLAGRADTQYF.

This rearrangement joins TRBV14 to TRBJ2-1; D may be TRBD2 (5 bases). The CDR3 length is 16 residues. Germline V gives CDR1 SGHDN, CDR2 FVKESK. Trimming cost V 0 bases and J 6 bases, with 15 bases left between them. CDR3 in amino acids: CASSQDIEARGNEQFF. Here the CDR3 DNA reads TGTGCCAGCAGCCAAGATATTGAGGCCCGGGGCAATGAGCAGTTCTTC.

This clonotype was detected many times. The J gene is TRBJ1-1, the V gene TRBV2; maybe TRBD1 (6 bases). This CDR3 has 13 amino acids. Per germline, CDR1 SNHLY and CDR2 FYNNEI. V was cut by 6 bases and J by 0 bases, with 8 bases left in between. The CDR3 reads CASSGQLNTEAFF. In DNA form, the CDR3 reads TGTGCCAGCAGCGGACAGCTGAACACTGAAGCTTTCTTT.

V is TRBV6-5 and J is TRBJ1-6, with D possibly being TRBD1 (6 bases). The CDR3 is made up of 15 amino acids. Trimming shortened V by 0 bases and J by 10 bases, and 13 bases separated the two germline ends. Germline CDR1 reads MNHEY; CDR2 reads SVGAGI. The CDR3 DNA is TGTGCCAGCAGTTACTCGAGGAGGGGGGAGTCACCCCTCCACTTT. Translating it yields CASSYSRRGESPLHF.

V usage is TRBV21-1 and J usage is TRBJ2-3; the table calls TRBD2, which could not be checked here. TRBV21-1 is termed a pseudogene. CDR3 length equals 19 residues. This CDR3 is CASNSGRTSGVSITDTQSF. The CDR3 nucleotides are TGTGCCAGCAACTCCGGGAGGACTAGCGGGGTTTCTATTACAGATACGCAGTCTTTT.

The V call is TRBV9, the J call TRBJ2-1; 9 bases match TRBD2. The DNA end lines up better with TRBJ2-7; the J call may be wrong. The CDR3 totals 16 residues. The germline CDR1 and CDR2 sequences are SGDLS and YYNGEE. The CDR3 DNA reads TGTGCCAGCAGCGTAGAAGGGCGGGGGGGCTACAATGAGCAGTACTTC. Its protein is CASSVEGRGGYNEQYF.

The chain employs TRBV4-3 and TRBJ2-3, with 8 bases identical to TRBD1. The germline V gene has CDR1 LGHNA and CDR2 YSLEER. The CDR3 length is 18 residues. The trim removed 0 bases at V and 5 bases at J, leaving 13 bases unmatched. The CDR3 DNA reads as TGCGCCAGCAGCCAAGATCCCCCAGGGGGCTTCGGAGTAGATACGCAGTATTTT. Translated: CASSQDPPGGFGVDTQYF.

The chain is built from TRBV10-3 and TRBJ2-3; 9 nucleotides agree with TRBD1. Germline CDR1 and CDR2: ENHRY and SYGVKD. This CDR3 contains 14 residues. The J segment lost 5 bases and the V segment lost 4 bases, leaving 4 bases of the junction unmatched. The CDR3 reads CAISGGTGLDTQYF. In DNA form, the CDR3 reads TGTGCCATCAGTGGTGGGACAGGGCTAGATACGCAGTATTTT.

A single count supports this clonotype. The chain is built from TRBV13 and TRBJ2-4, with TRBD2 identical over 12 bases. Matching the DNA end better, TRBJ2-7 makes the J call doubtful. This CDR3 contains 14 residues. Germline values: CDR1 PRHDT, CDR2 FYEKMQ (reference sequence). This CDR3 is CASSLRLAGVEQYF. The CDR3 nucleotides are TGTGCCAGCAGCTTAAGACTAGCGGGGGTCGAGCAGTACTTC.

This chain connects TRBV5-1 to TRBJ2-5; TRBD1 is a possible D gene (6 bases). V lost 1 base and J 5 bases, leaving 15 bases between the germline ends. The germline CDR1 and CDR2 sequences are SGHRS and YFSETQ. This CDR3 comprises 15 residues. The CDR3 spells CASSLRLGAVETQYF. The CDR3 nucleotides are TGCGCCAGCAGCTTGCGTCTGGGGGCGGTTGAGACCCAGTACTTC.

The chain joins TRBV3-1 to TRBJ2-7; 9 positions agree with TRBD2. This CDR3 comprises 16 residues. Per germline, CDR1 LGHDT and CDR2 YNNKEL (reference sequence). V shed 2 bases and J 2 bases; nucleotides not matched to a gene: 7. The CDR3 coding sequence is TGTGCCAGCAGCCAATGGCTAGCGGGGATGCCCTACGAGCAGTACTTC. This sequence encodes CASSQWLAGMPYEQYF.

This clonotype was recorded at least ten times. The rearrangement joins TRBV20-1 to TRBJ2-6; perhaps TRBD1 as D (7 bases). Trimming shortened V by 6 bases and J by 1 base, and 16 bases separated the two germline ends. In germline, CDR1 is DFQATT, CDR2 SNEGSKA (reference sequence). The CDR3 totals 16 residues. CDR3 protein: CSAQTQGGSGANVLTF. CDR3 in DNA: TGCAGTGCCCAAACCCAGGGGGGTTCTGGGGCCAACGTCCTGACTTTC.

This clonotype was seen a handful of times. The gene calls are TRBV16 and TRBJ2-1, with D possibly being TRBD1 (6 bases). CDR3 length: 13 amino acids. Germline lookup yields CDR1 KGHSY and CDR2 FQNENV. V was clipped by 0 bases and J by 7 bases, with 7 bases between them. As DNA, the CDR3 is TGTGCCAGCAGCCAATCCAGGGGAAATGAGCAGTTCTTC. Encoded protein: CASSQSRGNEQFF.

This clonotype has more than one count but fewer than ten. This chain uses TRBV9 with TRBJ1-1; D is ambiguous. The CDR3 is 13 amino acids. Germline V gene lookup returns CDR1 SGDLS and CDR2 YYNGEE. V lost 0 bases, J lost 3 bases, and 6 bases lay in between. The CDR3 loop is CASSVERDTEAFF. The CDR3 DNA is TGTGCCAGCAGCGTAGAAAGGGACACTGAAGCTTTCTTT.

The DNA of the CDR3 is TGTGCCATCAAGTCCGGGTCTAGGGACCCAGATACGCAGTATTTT. Protein sequence: CAIKSGSRDPDTQYF. V and J are TRBV10-3 and TRBJ2-3; D assignment may be TRBD1 or TRBD2 (5 bases each). The CDR3 has 15 residues. Deletions cut 7 bases from V and 4 bases from J, with 18 bases between. The V gene's germline CDR1 is ENHRY and CDR2 SYGVKD.

The chain is built from TRBV6-1 and TRBJ2-3, with D possibly matching TRBD2 (5 bases). Trimming stripped 8 bases from V and 3 bases from J, with 24 bases between. Germline values: CDR1 MNHNS, CDR2 SASEGT. This CDR3 has 17 residues. The CDR3 protein is CASQVESRGPGTDTQYF. The CDR3 region has the DNA TGTGCCAGCCAGGTTGAGAGCAGAGGACCGGGAACAGATACGCAGTATTTT.

The rearrangement joins TRBV4-3 to TRBJ1-1; D gene uncertain. The CDR3 runs 16 residues. V was clipped by 0 bases and J by 0 bases, with 11 bases between them. The germline V gene encodes CDR1 LGHNA and CDR2 YSLEER. CDR3 sequence: CASSQEVGPMNTEAFF. The CDR3 nucleotides read TGCGCCAGCAGCCAAGAAGTCGGTCCCATGAACACTGAAGCTTTCTTT.

The chain employs TRBV28 and TRBJ1-5; D unclear. Germline-derived CDR1 and CDR2 are MDHEN and SYDVKM. V was trimmed by 10 bases and J by 4 bases, leaving 17 bases between them. This CDR3 contains 14 residues. The DNA of the CDR3 is TGTGCCACCCTCCGGGGATACGGTAATCAGCCCCAGCATTTT. Its translation is CATLRGYGNQPQHF.

This clonotype was picked up a small number of times. This rearrangement joins TRBV4-2 to TRBJ2-7; 8 bases agree with TRBD2. Trimming at V came to 4 bases and at J to 4 bases, leaving 12 bases not matched to a gene. Germline V gene sequence: CDR1 LGHNA, CDR2 YNFKEQ. The CDR3 covers 16 residues. The CDR3 DNA follows: TGTGCCAGCAGCCCCAGTGGGAGCGGGGGTGTGTACGAGCAGTACTTC. Protein: CASSPSGSGGVYEQYF.

This clonotype was detected only a few times. The chain joins TRBV7-9 to TRBJ1-2; 7 bases are shared with TRBD1. This CDR3 is 15 amino acids long. Germline V gives CDR1 SEHNR, CDR2 FQNEAQ (reference sequence). The junction had 10 bases not matched to a gene; V was cut back by 4 bases and J by 5 bases. CDR3 sequence reads: CASSSVGQDHYGYTF. The CDR3 DNA sequence: TGTGCCAGCAGCTCAGTTGGACAGGATCATTATGGCTACACCTTC.

The rearrangement links TRBV6-2 or TRBV6-3 to TRBJ2-7, with TRBD2 matching 9 bases. CDR3 size: 15 residues. V gave up 4 bases and J gave up 0 bases; unmatched junction bases: 4. Per germline, CDR1 MNHEY and CDR2 SVGEGT. CDR3: CASSCLAGSSYEQYF. As DNA, the CDR3 is TGTGCCAGCAGTTGCCTAGCGGGGAGCTCCTACGAGCAGTACTTC.

V is TRBV5-6 and J is TRBJ1-2; D call uncertain. Germline loops: CDR1 SGHDT, CDR2 YYEEEE. The CDR3 spans 12 residues. The V end lost 2 bases, the J end lost 7 bases, and 9 bases lay between the germline ends. CDR3: CASSFGQRGYTF. The CDR3 nucleotides read TGTGCCAGCAGCTTTGGTCAGCGTGGCTACACCTTC.

In nucleotides, the CDR3 is TGCGCCAGCAGCTTTTTTCGGACTAGCGGGGGGAGCTACAATGAGCAGTTCTTC. Protein sequence: CASSFFRTSGGSYNEQFF. V gene TRBV5-1 combines with J gene TRBJ2-1, with 14 bases identical to TRBD2. The CDR3 is made up of 18 amino acids. J lost 3 bases, V lost 2 bases, and 7 bases had no gene match. Germline assignment: CDR1 SGHRS and CDR2 YFSETQ.

This chain links TRBV18 with TRBJ2-4; no firm D call. The V end was cut by 3 bases, the J end by 0 bases, with 9 bases between. In germline, CDR1 is KGHSH, CDR2 LQKENI. This CDR3 is 15 amino acids long. The CDR3 is CASSPSRIAKNIQYF. The CDR3 DNA reads as TGTGCCAGCTCACCGAGCAGAATAGCCAAAAACATTCAGTACTTC.

The table lists this clonotype with a few counts. This CDR3 reads CASSQTDRASGYTF. The CDR3 region has the DNA TGTGCCAGCAGCCAAACCGACAGGGCGAGTGGCTACACCTTC. The chain is built from TRBV3-1 and TRBJ1-2; 7 bases are a match to TRBD1. Germline-derived CDR1 and CDR2 are LGHDT and YNNKEL (reference sequence). This CDR3 contains 14 residues. The V and J ends lost 2 bases and 7 bases, in that order; junction bases with no gene match: 7.

This clonotype appeared a few times. V and J are TRBV7-9 and TRBJ2-3, with 7 bases fitting TRBD2. This CDR3 has 16 amino acids. Germline V lookup: CDR1 SEHNR, CDR2 FQNEAQ (reference sequence). V was clipped by 5 bases and J by 6 bases; unmatched bases: 14. Here the CDR3 reads CASSHPGLPWKDTQYF. CDR3 bases: TGTGCCAGCAGCCACCCGGGACTACCCTGGAAGGATACGCAGTATTTT.